Here is one T cell receptor (beta chain) with its context. Libraries were prepared by immunoSEQ multiplex PCR; TCRdb keeps only in-frame clonotypes and omits some of them. Among about 410,000 clones, 88% were seen once, and the ten largest hold roughly 3%. This sample is drawn from a study of Ad26.COV2.S vaccination and SARS-CoV-2 variants. Indicated treatment: some 20 received Ad26.COV2.S at low or high dose, single or two shots; 5 received placebo; per-sample allocation not given. Specimen acquisition occurred on day 63 following the initial vaccine or placebo injection. The CDR3 totals 14 residues. The V end lost 11 bases, the J end lost 0 bases, and 10 bases lay between the germline ends. Germline V gene sequence: CDR1 KGHDR, CDR2 SFDVKD.

The chain links TRBV24-1 to TRBJ1-6; D gene ambiguous. This TCR was sampled from a person between 18 and 65 years old who received the Ad26.COV2.S COVID-19 vaccine or a placebo. The sequences come from peripheral blood, collected in a trial of Ad26.COV2.S vaccine versus placebo. In DNA form, the CDR3 reads TGTGCCAGTCCCTCAATCTCCTATAATTCACCCCTCCACTTT. Encoded protein: CASPSISYNSPLHF.